This record looks at one T cell receptor (beta chain) sequence and its context. The data derive from a study of T cell responses to AZD1222 COVID-19 vaccine. This CDR3 is built from 14 residues. Germline V gene data show CDR1 as SGHRS and CDR2 as YFSETQ. V lost 1 base and J lost 7; bases outside the gene matches: 2. TCRdb's table, derived via immunoSEQ multiplex PCR, lists solely in-frame clones and lacks some. The sample has about 110,000 clones; roughly 90% are singletons. The sample here was peripheral blood, taken on day 0 of MenACWY control vaccination. The sequence was collected from an adult in good health. The rearrangement joins TRBV5-1 to TRBJ2-1; 10 bases are shared with TRBD1. The CDR3 sequence is CASSLRQGANEQFF. CDR3 coding DNA: TGCGCCAGCAGCTTGAGACAGGGGGCAAATGAGCAGTTCTTC.